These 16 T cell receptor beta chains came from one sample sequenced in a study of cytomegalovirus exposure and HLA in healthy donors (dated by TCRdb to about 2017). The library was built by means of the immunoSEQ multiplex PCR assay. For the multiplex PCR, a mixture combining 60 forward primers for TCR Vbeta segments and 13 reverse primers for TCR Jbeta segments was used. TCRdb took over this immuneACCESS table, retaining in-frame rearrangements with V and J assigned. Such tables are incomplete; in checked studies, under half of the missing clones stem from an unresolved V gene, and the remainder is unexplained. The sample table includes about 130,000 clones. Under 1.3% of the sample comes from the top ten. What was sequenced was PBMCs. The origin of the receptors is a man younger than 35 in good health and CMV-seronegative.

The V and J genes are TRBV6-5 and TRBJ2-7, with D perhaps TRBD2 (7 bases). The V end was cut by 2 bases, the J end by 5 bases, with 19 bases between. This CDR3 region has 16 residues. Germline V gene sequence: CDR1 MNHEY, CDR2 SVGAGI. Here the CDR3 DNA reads TGTGCCAGCAGTTACGCGGCCATCGGGGGGCGGGACGAGCAGTACTTC. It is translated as CASSYAAIGGRDEQYF.

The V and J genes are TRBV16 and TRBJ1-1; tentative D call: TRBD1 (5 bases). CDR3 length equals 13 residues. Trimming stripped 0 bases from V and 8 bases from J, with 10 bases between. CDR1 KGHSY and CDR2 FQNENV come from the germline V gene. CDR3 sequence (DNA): TGTGCCAGCAGCCAATCGTCCGGGGGAGAAGCTTTCTTT. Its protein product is CASSQSSGGEAFF.

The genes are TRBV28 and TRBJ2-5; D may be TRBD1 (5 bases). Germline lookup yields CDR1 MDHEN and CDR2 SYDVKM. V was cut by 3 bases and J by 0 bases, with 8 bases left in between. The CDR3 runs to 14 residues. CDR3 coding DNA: TGTGCCAGCAGTTTGGGGCCAGACCAAGAGACCCAGTACTTC. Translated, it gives CASSLGPDQETQYF.

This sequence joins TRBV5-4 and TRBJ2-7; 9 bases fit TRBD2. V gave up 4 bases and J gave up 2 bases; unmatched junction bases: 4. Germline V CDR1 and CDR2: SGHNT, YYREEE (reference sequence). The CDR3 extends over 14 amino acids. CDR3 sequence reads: CASSAASGAYEQYF. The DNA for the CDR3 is TGTGCCAGCAGCGCCGCTAGCGGGGCCTACGAGCAGTACTTC.

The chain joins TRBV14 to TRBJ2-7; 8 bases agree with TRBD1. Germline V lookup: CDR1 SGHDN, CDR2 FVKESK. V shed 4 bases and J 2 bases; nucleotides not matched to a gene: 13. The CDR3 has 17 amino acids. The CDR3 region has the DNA TGTGCCAGCAGCCCCTACATCGGGGCAGGGGGCGCCTACGAGCAGTACTTC. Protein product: CASSPYIGAGGAYEQYF.

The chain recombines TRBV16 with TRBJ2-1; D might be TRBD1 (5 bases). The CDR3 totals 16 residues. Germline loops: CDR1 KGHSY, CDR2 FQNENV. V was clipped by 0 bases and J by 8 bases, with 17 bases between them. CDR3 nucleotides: TGTGCCAGCAGCCAATCCCAAGGGGATCCCTGGGATGAGCAGTTCTTC. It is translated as CASSQSQGDPWDEQFF.

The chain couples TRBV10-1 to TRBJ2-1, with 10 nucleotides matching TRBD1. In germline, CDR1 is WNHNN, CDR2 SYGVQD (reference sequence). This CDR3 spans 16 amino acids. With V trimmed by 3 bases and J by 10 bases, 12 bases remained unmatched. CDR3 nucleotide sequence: TGCGCCAGCAGTGACCCAGGGGACAGGGGCCGTGAAGAGCAGTTCTTC. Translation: CASSDPGDRGREEQFF.

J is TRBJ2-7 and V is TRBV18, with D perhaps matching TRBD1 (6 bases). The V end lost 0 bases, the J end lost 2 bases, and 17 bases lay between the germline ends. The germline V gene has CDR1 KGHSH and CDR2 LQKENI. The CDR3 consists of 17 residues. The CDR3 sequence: CASSPPGHLVRAYEQYF. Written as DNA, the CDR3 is TGTGCCAGCTCACCACCGGGACACCTAGTGAGAGCCTACGAGCAGTACTTC.

The CDR3 reads CASTREGGTEAFF. The CDR3 nucleotides are TGTGCCAGCACCCGGGAGGGGGGCACTGAAGCTTTCTTT. This chain uses TRBV28 with TRBJ1-1; D may be TRBD1 (6 bases). The CDR3 covers 13 residues. Trimming removed 7 bases at V and 4 bases at J, with 13 bases between. In germline, CDR1 is MDHEN, CDR2 SYDVKM.

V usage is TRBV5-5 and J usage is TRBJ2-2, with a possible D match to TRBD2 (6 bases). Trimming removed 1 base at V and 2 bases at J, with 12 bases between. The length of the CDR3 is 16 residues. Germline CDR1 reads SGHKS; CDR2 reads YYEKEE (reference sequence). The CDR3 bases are TGTGCCAGCAGCTTGTCCGGGACTTCAAACACCGGGGAGCTGTTTTTT. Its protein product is CASSLSGTSNTGELFF.

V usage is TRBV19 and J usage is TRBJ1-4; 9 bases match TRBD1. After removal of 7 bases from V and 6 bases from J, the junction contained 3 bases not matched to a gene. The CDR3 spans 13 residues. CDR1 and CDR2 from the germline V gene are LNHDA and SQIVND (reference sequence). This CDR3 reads CASTGQGYEKLFF. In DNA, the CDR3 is TGTGCCAGTACGGGACAGGGCTATGAAAAACTGTTTTTT.

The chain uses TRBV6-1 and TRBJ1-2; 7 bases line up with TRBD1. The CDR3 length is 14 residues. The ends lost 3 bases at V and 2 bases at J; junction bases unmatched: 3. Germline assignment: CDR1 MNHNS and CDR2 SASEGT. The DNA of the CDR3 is TGTGCCAGCAGTGAGGGACAGTACAACTATGGCTACACCTTC. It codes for CASSEGQYNYGYTF.

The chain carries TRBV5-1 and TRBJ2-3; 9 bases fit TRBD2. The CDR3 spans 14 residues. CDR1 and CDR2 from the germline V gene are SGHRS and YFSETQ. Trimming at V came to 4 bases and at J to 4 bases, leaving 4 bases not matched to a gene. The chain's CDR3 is CASSRGGGSDTQYF. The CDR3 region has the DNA TGCGCCAGCAGCCGCGGGGGGGGGTCAGATACGCAGTATTTT.

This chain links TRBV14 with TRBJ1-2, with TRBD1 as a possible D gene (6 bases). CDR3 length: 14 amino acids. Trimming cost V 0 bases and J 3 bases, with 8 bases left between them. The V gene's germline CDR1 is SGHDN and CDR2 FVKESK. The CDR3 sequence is CASSQEDSYYGYTF. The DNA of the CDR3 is TGTGCCAGCAGCCAAGAGGACAGTTACTATGGCTACACCTTC.

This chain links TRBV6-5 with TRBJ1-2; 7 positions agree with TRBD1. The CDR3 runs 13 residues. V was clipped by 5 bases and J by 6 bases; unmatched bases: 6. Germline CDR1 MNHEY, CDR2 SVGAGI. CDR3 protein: CASSNRGRDGYTF. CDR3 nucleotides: TGTGCCAGCAGTAACAGGGGACGGGATGGCTACACCTTC.

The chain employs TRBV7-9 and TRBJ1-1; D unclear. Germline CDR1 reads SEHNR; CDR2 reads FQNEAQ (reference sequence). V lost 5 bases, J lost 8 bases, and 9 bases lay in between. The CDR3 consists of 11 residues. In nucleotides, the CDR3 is TGTGCCAGCAGCCGAACGGGGGAAGCTTTCTTT. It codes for CASSRTGEAFF.